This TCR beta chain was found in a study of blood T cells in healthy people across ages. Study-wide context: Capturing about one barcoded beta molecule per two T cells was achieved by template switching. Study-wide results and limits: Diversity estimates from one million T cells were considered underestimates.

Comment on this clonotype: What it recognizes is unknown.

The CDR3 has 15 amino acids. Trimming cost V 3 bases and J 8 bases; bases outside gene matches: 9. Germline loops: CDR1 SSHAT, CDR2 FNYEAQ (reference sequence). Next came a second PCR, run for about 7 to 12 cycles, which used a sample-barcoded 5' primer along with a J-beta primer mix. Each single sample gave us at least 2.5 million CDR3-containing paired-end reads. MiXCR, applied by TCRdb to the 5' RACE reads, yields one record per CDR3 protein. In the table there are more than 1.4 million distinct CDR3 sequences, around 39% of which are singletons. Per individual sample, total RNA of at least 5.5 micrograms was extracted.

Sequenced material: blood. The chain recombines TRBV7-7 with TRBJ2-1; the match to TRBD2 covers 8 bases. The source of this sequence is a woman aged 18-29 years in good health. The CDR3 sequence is CASSLSGGPTHEQFF. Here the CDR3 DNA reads TGTGCCAGCAGCTTGAGCGGGGGACCTACTCATGAGCAGTTCTTC.